The 18 T cell receptor beta chains reported below all come from one sample, sequenced in a study of shared clonotypes between healthy human individuals. The data were produced by immunoSEQ multiplex PCR, yet TCRdb's version contains in-frame clones alone and is incomplete. The sample consists of a few million clones, 90% to 95% of them appearing once. Sequencing input: naive CD4+ T cells from PBMCs. Subset of the sample: CD45RA+ positively selected. These receptors came from a man between 18 and 29 years old in good health. Some clones in this sample may be carry-over from other donors' samples.

The rearrangement links TRBV23-1 to TRBJ1-2, with TRBD1 as a possible D gene (5 bases). TRBV23-1 is assigned to the ORF class and has an uncertain function. This CDR3 is 15 amino acids long. V was cut by 0 bases and J by 3 bases, with 11 bases left in between. CDR3 DNA sequence: TGCGCCAGCAGTCAATCAGGAGGGGAGCACTATGGCTACACCTTC. This translates into CASSQSGGEHYGYTF.

This rearrangement joins TRBV18 to TRBJ2-7, with unresolved D. Germline-derived CDR1 and CDR2 are KGHSH and LQKENI. The CDR3 extends over 14 amino acids. Trimming stripped 3 bases from V and 0 bases from J, with 9 bases between. CDR3 bases: TGTGCCAGCTCACCCAGTATGGACTCCTACGAGCAGTACTTC. This sequence encodes CASSPSMDSYEQYF.

V is TRBV2 and J is TRBJ2-7; D perhaps matches TRBD1 (7 bases). With 9 bases removed from V and 4 bases from J, the gap between germline ends came to 19 bases. The CDR3 totals 14 residues. Per germline, CDR1 SNHLY and CDR2 FYNNEI. CDR3 loop: CASTGAVGGYEQYF. The DNA for the CDR3 is TGTGCCAGTACAGGGGCCGTCGGGGGTTACGAGCAGTACTTC.

The chain carries TRBV28 and TRBJ2-3, with D possibly matching TRBD2 (6 bases). Germline V lookup: CDR1 MDHEN, CDR2 SYDVKM. Trimming removed 7 bases from V and 0 bases from J, with 17 bases in between. CDR3 length equals 16 residues. CDR3 coding DNA: TGTGCCAGCAAAGGGGCGGGGTACGATAGCACAGATACGCAGTATTTT. Its protein product is CASKGAGYDSTDTQYF. Complete variable domain (other parts from reference TRBV28 and TRBJ2-3): DVKVTQSSRYLVKRTGEKVFLECVQDMDHENMFWYRQDPGLGLRLIYFSYDVKMKEKGDIPEGYSVSREKKERFSLILESASTNQTSMYLCASKGAGYDSTDTQYFGPGTRLTVL.

To note about this clone: Distinct nucleotide sequences in the sample also encode this CDR3. The chain employs TRBV6-1 and TRBJ2-7; TRBD1 agrees at 10 bases. Germline trimming cut 3 bases from V and 6 bases from J; bases unmatched to any gene: 8. This CDR3 contains 15 residues. CDR1 is MNHNS and CDR2 is SASEGT in the germline V gene. Here the CDR3 reads CASSEVGQGVGEQYF. Written as DNA, the CDR3 is TGTGCCAGCAGTGAGGTTGGACAGGGGGTAGGCGAGCAGTACTTC.

The V and J genes are TRBV4-3 and TRBJ1-2; weak D call: TRBD1 (5 bases). Germline values: CDR1 LGHNA, CDR2 YSLEER. This CDR3 spans 15 amino acids. V was shortened by 2 bases and J by 8 bases, with 18 bases between the two germline ends. CDR3 coding DNA: TGCGCCAGCAGCCAAACGGCCGGGGCCGCTGGGGGCTACACCTTC. This sequence encodes CASSQTAGAAGGYTF.

Concerning this clone: The same CDR3 is also encoded by other DNA sequences in this sample. V gene TRBV28 combines with J gene TRBJ1-5; D may be TRBD1 (5 bases). Germline V gene sequence: CDR1 MDHEN, CDR2 SYDVKM. This CDR3 spans 14 amino acids. V was cut by 9 bases and J by 1 base, with 13 bases left in between. Written as DNA, the CDR3 is TGTGCCAGTTCTCAGGGAGGGAGCAATCAGCCCCAGCATTTT. Translation: CASSQGGSNQPQHF.

V gene TRBV10-3 combines with J gene TRBJ2-5, with 10 bases that match TRBD2. The ends lost 6 bases at V and 5 bases at J; junction bases unmatched: 9. The CDR3 covers 15 residues. The V gene's germline CDR1 is ENHRY and CDR2 SYGVKD. The CDR3 loop reads CAISSSTSGMETQYF. The CDR3, as DNA: TGTGCCATCAGCTCAAGCACTAGCGGGATGGAGACCCAGTACTTC.

The rearrangement links TRBV27 to TRBJ2-1; D possibly uses TRBD1 or TRBD2 (5 bases each). The CDR3 extends over 13 amino acids. The germline CDR1 and CDR2 sequences are MNHEY and SMNVEV (reference sequence). Trimming removed 3 bases from V and 6 bases from J, with 9 bases in between. The CDR3 is CASSLGELNEQFF. The CDR3 bases are TGTGCCAGCAGTTTGGGGGAGCTCAATGAGCAGTTCTTC.

This chain joins TRBV4-1 and TRBJ2-5; D gene unclear. Deletions cut 1 base from V and 0 bases from J, with 6 bases between. Germline V lookup: CDR1 MGHRA, CDR2 YSYEKL. The CDR3 sequence is 14 residues long. CDR3 in DNA: TGCGCCAGCAGCCAAGCGGTTTACCAAGAGACCCAGTACTTC. Amino acid sequence: CASSQAVYQETQYF.

The chain is built from TRBV28 and TRBJ2-1, with 8 bases fitting TRBD1. The V gene end was trimmed by 3 bases and the J gene end by 5 bases; junction bases not matched to a gene: 9. The CDR3 has 16 amino acids. Germline V gives CDR1 MDHEN, CDR2 SYDVKM. The CDR3 DNA reads as TGTGCCAGCAGTTTGGGGCGGACAGGGATTCACAATGAGCAGTTCTTC. Amino acids: CASSLGRTGIHNEQFF.

V and J are TRBV4-3 and TRBJ2-5; TRBD1 might be the D (6 bases). This CDR3 is built from 16 residues. In germline, CDR1 is LGHNA, CDR2 YSLEER. Trimming took off 3 bases at V and 2 bases at J, with 16 bases between the two ends. CDR3 in amino acids: CASSHGPGHLQETQYF. CDR3 sequence (DNA): TGCGCCAGCAGCCATGGTCCGGGACACCTTCAAGAGACCCAGTACTTC.

This chain joins TRBV6-1 and TRBJ2-7; 9 bases line up with TRBD1. CDR3 length: 14 residues. Germline V gives CDR1 MNHNS, CDR2 SASEGT. The V and J ends lost 5 bases and 4 bases, in that order; junction bases with no gene match: 6. CDR3 sequence reads: CASSRDRAEYEQYF. Here the CDR3 DNA reads TGTGCCAGCAGTAGGGACAGGGCTGAGTACGAGCAGTACTTC.

The rearrangement joins TRBV28 to TRBJ1-1, with D uncertain. The CDR3 length is 13 residues. CDR1 is MDHEN, CDR2 SYDVKM, per germline. Trimming left V 8 bases short and J 0 bases short, with 10 bases between. CDR3 protein: CASGNNLNTEAFF. In DNA form, the CDR3 reads TGTGCCAGCGGCAATAACTTGAACACTGAAGCTTTCTTT.

This sequence joins TRBV7-2 and TRBJ2-7; D call uncertain. V was shortened by 2 bases and J by 0 bases, with 11 bases between the two germline ends. Germline values: CDR1 SGHTA, CDR2 FQGNSA. The CDR3 sequence is 15 residues long. CDR3 in DNA: TGTGCCAGCAGCTTACTTGCCGCACTCTCCTACGAGCAGTACTTC. It yields the protein CASSLLAALSYEQYF.

The chain employs TRBV11-2 and TRBJ2-7; D ambiguous. This CDR3 has 13 residues. Germline assignment: CDR1 SGHAT and CDR2 FQNNGV. Trimming removed 6 bases at V and 5 bases at J, with 14 bases between. Written as DNA, the CDR3 is TGTGCCAGCAGGCCCTTGGGTGTCCACGAGCAGTACTTC. Its translation is CASRPLGVHEQYF.

With regard to this clone: A junction boundary mismatches the germline segment, possibly from a read error. The chain couples TRBV5-1 to TRBJ1-1; D is perhaps TRBD1 (5 bases). Germline V gives CDR1 SGHRS, CDR2 YFSETQ. The CDR3 loop spans 15 amino acids. The CDR3 is CASRLGGLMDTEAFF. The CDR3, as DNA: TGCGCCAGCAGGTTGGGGGGACTGATGGACACTGAAGCTTTCTTT.

This clone was observed a single time. The chain couples TRBV28 to TRBJ1-2; the D gene is possibly TRBD1 (5 bases). This CDR3 has 14 residues. The V end was cut by 5 bases, the J end by 5 bases, with 15 bases between. Germline lookup yields CDR1 MDHEN and CDR2 SYDVKM. The CDR3, as DNA: TGTGCCAGCAGTAAACTGACAGCACCATATGGCTACACCTTC. It specifies CASSKLTAPYGYTF.